This T cell receptor (beta chain) was retrieved from a study of OX40 agonist ivuxolimab in advanced cancers. Regarding the complete study: The costimulatory receptor OX40 (CD134) was targeted by ivuxolimab, a fully human IgG2 agonistic monoclonal antibody. The purpose of peripheral TCRbeta sequencing was to test whether ivuxolimab changed TCR sequence diversity and led to clonal T-cell expansion. Patients were allowed to have had prior anti-PD-1, anti-PD-L1 or anti-CTLA-4 therapy, and approximately 41% of the dose-escalation patients had previously received checkpoint inhibitors. Three dose-escalation patients achieved partial responses, one with hepatocellular carcinoma and two with cutaneous melanoma. The paper reports the monotherapy dose-escalation portion (N ≈ 50 patients) of the phase I ivuxolimab trial. Of the approximately 53 patients in dose escalation, about 20 had hepatocellular carcinoma, roughly 15 had melanoma, 9 had renal cell carcinoma and 9 had head and neck cancer. Intravenous ivuxolimab was administered to patients every 2 weeks at six dose levels: 0.01, 0.1, 0.3, 1.5, 3 and 10 mg/kg. The dose-escalation cohort was about 86% male with a mean age of around 62 years, ranging from roughly 23 to 85.

Genomic DNA was isolated from the sorted cells so that the TCRbeta CDR3 region could be sequenced. The immunoSEQ Assay was used for sequencing of TCRbeta CDR3 regions. TCRdb re-hosts the immuneACCESS table, in-frame sequences only. Its copies lack some clones; in the studies checked, an unresolved V gene accounts for under half of them, and the cause for the rest is not known. The sample has about 37,000 clones on record, around four fifths of them singletons. The ten largest clones add up to about two fifths of the sample. For this clone: Its antigen is still unknown. Base-call qualities are not available, and no considerably larger clone is one nucleotide away.

General study outcomes and caveats: In the 0.1-3.0 mg/kg groups, partial responders were among the patients with the lowest normalized peripheral clonal expansion, particularly in CD8+ T cells. Low levels of normalized T-cell clonal expansion were also shown by some nonresponding patients. On average, CD8+ T cells showed more expanded clones than CD4+ T cells after ivuxolimab. At doses from 0.1 to 3.0 mg/kg, clonal expansion was seen in both CD4+ and CD8+ blood T cells between baseline and week 6. Antigen specificity was not determined for the clonally expanded peripheral T cells.

The trial excluded patients who had a history of autoimmune disease or who were on systemic immunosuppression. Peripheral blood for TCR sequencing was collected from all dose cohorts at baseline, on cycle 4 day 1, and on cycle 7 day 1. Samples were obtained from an open-label, multicenter, first-in-human phase I dose-escalation trial of ivuxolimab. Adults with locally advanced or metastatic head and neck squamous cell, hepatocellular, melanoma or renal cell carcinoma were enrolled in the trial. Before TCR sequencing, CD4+ T cells and CD8+ T cells were sorted from peripheral blood as separate populations. CDR1 SGHTA and CDR2 FQGNSA were looked up in the germline V gene. For this chain, trimming is 4 bases at the V end and 7 bases at the J end, and the number of junction bases without a gene match is 3. The CDR3 has 15 amino acids, counting the end cysteine and phenylalanine. Of the read, only the CDR3 DNA is kept; its 45 bases are in frame from base 1.

This TCR was recovered from an adult with an advanced solid tumor such as melanoma, head and neck, liver or kidney cancer. The specimen was CD4+ or CD8+ T cells sorted from blood, collected in a trial of the OX40 agonist ivuxolimab. The V and J genes are TRBV7-2 and TRBJ2-2; 13 central nucleotides agree with TRBD2. The sequence in DNA is TGTGCCAGCAGCTCCGGACTAGCGGGGGTCGGGGAGCTGTTTTTT. It translates to CASSSGLAGVGELFF.